This TCR beta chain was retrieved from a study of beta chain features in type 1 diabetes. Study observations and caveats: TCRB CDR3 length was moderately but significantly reduced in all four CD4+ subsets of Type 1 diabetes patients. No resolution was reached here on whether HLA type influences TCRB rearrangement.

Every isolated RNA sample was fully reverse transcribed, so sequencing captured expressed TCRB transcripts. TCRdb's table, derived via immunoSEQ multiplex PCR, lists solely in-frame clones and lacks some. The sample carries 200,000 to 250,000 clones, approximately 15% recorded once. The V end lost 5 bases, the J end lost 1 base, and 20 bases lay between the germline ends. CDR1 and CDR2 (germline): SGHVS, FNYEAQ. This CDR3 region has 17 residues. A heparinised blood draw that averaged about 120 mL was obtained once from each donor. Details on this clone: Its antigen remains unidentified.

This chain joins TRBV7-6 and TRBJ1-1; D is perhaps TRBD1 (6 bases). This TCR derives from a man younger than 40 with type 1 diabetes. The sequenced material came from naive CD4+ T cells from blood. The CDR3 spells CASSRGAWGSQNTEAFF. In nucleotides, the CDR3 is TGTGCCAGCAGCCGGGGGGCATGGGGCAGCCAGAACACTGAAGCTTTCTTT. Looking up the rest from reference TRBV7-6 and TRBJ1-1 gives the full variable domain: GAGVSQSPRYKVTKRGQDVALRCDPISGHVSLYWYRQALGQGPEFLTYFNYEAQQDKSGLPNDRFSAERPEGSISTLTIQRTEQRDSAMYRCASSRGAWGSQNTEAFFGQGTRLTVV.